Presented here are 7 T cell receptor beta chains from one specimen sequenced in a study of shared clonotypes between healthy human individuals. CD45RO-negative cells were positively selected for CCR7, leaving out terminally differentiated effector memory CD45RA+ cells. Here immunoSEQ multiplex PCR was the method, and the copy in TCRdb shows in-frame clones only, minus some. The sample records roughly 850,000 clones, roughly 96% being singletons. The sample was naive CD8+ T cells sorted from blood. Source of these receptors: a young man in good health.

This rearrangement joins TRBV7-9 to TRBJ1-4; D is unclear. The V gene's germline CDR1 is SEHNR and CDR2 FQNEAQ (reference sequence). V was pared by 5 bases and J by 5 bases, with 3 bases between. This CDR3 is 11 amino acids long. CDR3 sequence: CASSRNEKLFF. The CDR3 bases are TGTGCCAGCAGCAGAAATGAAAAACTGTTTTTT.

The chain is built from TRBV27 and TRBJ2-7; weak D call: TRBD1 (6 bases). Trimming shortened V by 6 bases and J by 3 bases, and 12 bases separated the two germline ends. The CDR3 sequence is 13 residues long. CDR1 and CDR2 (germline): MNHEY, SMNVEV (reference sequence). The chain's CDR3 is CASRGAAFYEQYF. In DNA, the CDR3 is TGTGCCAGCAGGGGGGCAGCTTTCTACGAGCAGTACTTC.

The CDR3, as DNA: TGTGCCAGTAGCCCGTCCTGGGGGTTGGGCTACGAGCAGTACTTC. Translation gives CASSPSWGLGYEQYF. The V call is TRBV19, the J call TRBJ2-7, with D perhaps TRBD1 or TRBD2 (5 bases each). This CDR3 is 15 amino acids long. V lost 6 bases to trimming and J lost 3 bases, with 18 bases between them. Germline CDR1 LNHDA, CDR2 SQIVND (reference sequence).

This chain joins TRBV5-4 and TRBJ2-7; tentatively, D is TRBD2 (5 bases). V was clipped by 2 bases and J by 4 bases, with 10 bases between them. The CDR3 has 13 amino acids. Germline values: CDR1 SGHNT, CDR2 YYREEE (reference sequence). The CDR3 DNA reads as TGTGCCAGCAGCTTCGGGGATAGTTACGAGCAGTACTTC. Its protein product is CASSFGDSYEQYF.

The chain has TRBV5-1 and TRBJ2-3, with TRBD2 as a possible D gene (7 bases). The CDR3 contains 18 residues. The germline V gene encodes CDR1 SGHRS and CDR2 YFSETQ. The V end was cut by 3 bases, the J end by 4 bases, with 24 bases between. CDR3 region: CASSWGRFMAGEADTQYF. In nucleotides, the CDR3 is TGCGCCAGCAGCTGGGGGCGGTTTATGGCGGGAGAGGCAGATACGCAGTATTTT.

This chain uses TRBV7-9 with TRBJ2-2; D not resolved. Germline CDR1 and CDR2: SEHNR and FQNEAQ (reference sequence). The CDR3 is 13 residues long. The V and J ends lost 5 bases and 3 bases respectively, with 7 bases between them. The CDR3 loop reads CASSTRDTGELFF. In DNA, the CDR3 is TGTGCCAGCAGCACTCGGGACACCGGGGAGCTGTTTTTT.

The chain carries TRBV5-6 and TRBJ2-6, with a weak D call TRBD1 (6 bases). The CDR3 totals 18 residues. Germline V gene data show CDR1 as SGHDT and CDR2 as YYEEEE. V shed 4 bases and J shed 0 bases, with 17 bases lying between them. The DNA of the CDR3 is TGTGCCAGCAGCCGCACAGGGACCGGCCTCTCTGGGGCCAACGTCCTGACTTTC. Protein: CASSRTGTGLSGANVLTF. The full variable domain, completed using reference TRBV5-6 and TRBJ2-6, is DAGVTQSPTHLIKTRGQQVTLRCSPKSGHDTVSWYQQALGQGPQFIFQYYEEEERQRGNFPDRFSGHQFPNYSSELNVNALLLGDSALYLCASSRTGTGLSGANVLTFGAGSRLTVL.